This TCR beta chain was obtained from a study of T cells in Graves' hyperthyroidism and ophthalmopathy. Regions amplified from RNA transcripts were the TCR beta CDR3 regions. The primer set for the first-round RT-PCR of the TCR CDR3 was HTBI. TCRdb reprocessed the multiplex PCR reads via MiXCR and lists one record per CDR3 protein. The sample has roughly 250,000 distinct CDR3 sequences, 22% seen once. Only a few counts were recorded for this clonotype. Trimming left V 6 bases short and J 0 bases short, with 14 bases between. The CDR3 spans 15 residues. Germline V gene sequence: CDR1 MNHNS, CDR2 SASEGT.

The chain links TRBV6-1 to TRBJ1-1; a possible D gene is TRBD1 (5 bases). The TCR was taken from a man in his thirties or forties with Graves' ophthalmopathy. The sample taken for sequencing was blood. The CDR3 nucleotides read TGTGCCAGCAGCAATTCGGGACTTTTGAACACTGAAGCTTTCTTT. Protein product: CASSNSGLLNTEAFF.